Reported below is one T cell receptor beta chain. This entry comes from a study of blood T cells in healthy people across ages. This CDR3 comprises 15 residues. V shed 11 bases and J 0 bases; nucleotides not matched to a gene: 12. Germline CDR1 SEHNR, CDR2 FQNEAQ (reference sequence). A sample-barcoded 5' primer and a J-beta primer mix were used in a second PCR of roughly 7 to 11 cycles. TCRdb re-analysed the 5' RACE reads in MiXCR, keeping a single row per CDR3 protein. The sample includes about 590,000 distinct CDR3 sequences, roughly 31% of them seen just once. Sequenced input: blood. This receptor was taken from a woman of 80 years or more in good health. This rearrangement joins TRBV7-9 to TRBJ1-1; the match to TRBD1 covers 7 bases. CDR3 amino acids: CAGGKGARMNTEAFF. The CDR3 coding sequence is TGTGCCGGGGGGAAGGGGGCGAGGATGAACACTGAAGCTTTCTTT.